This is a list of T cell receptor beta chains from one sample in a study of breast tumors, draining lymph nodes, adjacent tissues. TCRdb itself ran the multiplex PCR reads through MiXCR, one entry per CDR3 protein. This sample has approximately 130,000 distinct CDR3 sequences, with under 25% found just once. Source material: axillary lymph node tissue. Source of these receptors: a female donor with breast cancer. Some clones in this sample may be carry-over from other donors' samples. The CDR3 runs from the conserved cysteine through the conserved F or W. Size tells how often a clone was seen (once, few, many) or the class of an expanded clone, and some rows leave it out.

CDR3: CASGTLGTGHSGANVLTF; V: TRBV28; size: few; length: 18
CDR3: CASSDSEVQPQHF; V: TRBV6-1; size: few; length: 13
CDR3: CASRTSGSNEQFF; V: TRBV6-1; size: many; length: 13
CDR3: CSASDPSGRGPSTDTQYF; V: TRBV20-1; size: many; length: 18
CDR3: CASSSRLAGQETQYF; V: TRBV11-3; size: many; length: 15
CDR3: CASRPRVAGVVGELFF; V: TRBV27; size: few; length: 16
CDR3: CASSPHFDREETQYF; V: TRBV14; size: many; length: 15
CDR3: CASNPGLQREEQFF; V: TRBV6-6; size: many; length: 14
CDR3: CSASGTSGRFTDTQYF; V: TRBV20-1; size: many; length: 16
CDR3: CASELAGGLSSYNEQFF; V: TRBV3-1; size: -; length: 17
CDR3: CASSHRTRDRGTGELFF; V: TRBV4-1; size: many; length: 17
CDR3: CASSGDRGYEQYF; V: TRBV6-2/TRBV6-3; size: many; length: 13
CDR3: CASSQTGVWTGGLFF; V: TRBV7-3; size: -; length: 15
CDR3: CASSYGTGGTGELFF; V: TRBV6-2/TRBV6-3; size: few; length: 15
CDR3: CASSDRTGRQETQYF; V: TRBV7-2; size: many; length: 15
CDR3: CASSLGRGSNQPQHF; V: TRBV7-2; size: few; length: 15
CDR3: CASSLGQGPYEQYF; V: TRBV19; size: many; length: 14
CDR3: CSVRQGVETQYF; V: TRBV29-1; size: many; length: 12
CDR3: CAWSTWDRSTDTQYF; V: TRBV30; size: many; length: 15
CDR3: CASSLGLAGRETQYF; V: TRBV11-2; size: many; length: 15
CDR3: CASRENPDTQYF; V: TRBV28; size: few; length: 12
CDR3: CASSLFGSYTDTQYF; V: TRBV5-5; size: many; length: 15
CDR3: CATNWGGGYTF; V: TRBV19; size: many; length: 11
CDR3: CATSREGRGEQYF; V: TRBV15; size: many; length: 13
CDR3: CASSNGYEQYF; V: TRBV12-3/TRBV12-4; size: many; length: 11
CDR3: CASSLDSSGRPSGELFF; V: TRBV5-6; size: many; length: 17
CDR3: CSATSRLSGTDTQYF; V: TRBV20-1; size: many; length: 15
CDR3: CASSVAGGFNEQFF; V: TRBV9; size: many; length: 14
CDR3: CASSSGTGVSGELFF; V: TRBV7-3; size: many; length: 15
CDR3: CATSRSRTGGTGELFF; V: TRBV15; size: few; length: 16
CDR3: CASSQEGRVTYNEQFF; V: TRBV4-2; size: many; length: 16
CDR3: CASSPGLREGTDTQYF; V: TRBV14; size: many; length: 16
CDR3: CASSHGTGQETQYF; V: TRBV9; size: many; length: 14
CDR3: CASSYTRDQPQHF; V: TRBV11-2; size: many; length: 13
CDR3: CASSLGANDYGYTF; V: TRBV7-8; size: many; length: 14
CDR3: CSVEDGSGSYNEQFF; V: TRBV29-1; size: few; length: 15
CDR3: CASSLNQLTYNSPLHF; V: TRBV5-1; size: many; length: 16
CDR3: CASSQVRVNYNEQFF; V: TRBV3-1; size: many; length: 15
CDR3: CASSARTSGRFNEQFF; V: TRBV7-9; size: many; length: 16
CDR3: CASSWGAGNQETQYF; V: TRBV11-2; size: many; length: 15
CDR3: CSARGDRSEGEQYF; V: TRBV20-1; size: many; length: 14
CDR3: CASTVSGSHNEQFF; V: TRBV6-1; size: -; length: 14
CDR3: CASSPVRIHYGYTF; V: TRBV28; size: many; length: 14
CDR3: CASRSGLVTEQFF; V: TRBV2; size: many; length: 13
CDR3: CSASDRGRTGDTQYF; V: TRBV20-1; size: many; length: 15
CDR3: CSVELRRAGNTQYF; V: TRBV29-1; size: many; length: 14
CDR3: CATRRAGFRAETQYF; V: TRBV6-2/TRBV6-3; size: -; length: 15